This TCR beta chain was identified during a study of blood T cell repertoires in COVID-19. Across the whole study: The analysed material was cDNA or gDNA that came from T cells, B-cell-depleted T cells, or PBMCs.

The CDR3 spans 13 residues. The V end lost 0 bases, the J end lost 5 bases, and 8 bases lay between the germline ends. CDR1 and CDR2 (germline): SGHRS, YFSETQ. TCRdb keeps only in-frame clones here, not all; method: immunoSEQ multiplex PCR. The sample comprises some 190,000 clones, 85% to 90% of which are singletons, and approximately 8% rests with the top ten. V usage is TRBV5-1 and J usage is TRBJ1-2; D is uncertain. The sequencing sample was made of peripheral blood. The source of this sequence is a woman aged 60-70 years with acute or convalescent COVID-19. CDR3 residues: CASSLVQEYGYTF. CDR3 sequence (DNA): TGCGCCAGCAGCTTGGTTCAGGAATATGGCTACACCTTC.